This TCR beta chain appears in the sequencing data of a study of blood T cell repertoires in COVID-19. Authors' methods: How many nucleated cells were present was estimated from reference gene primer amplification. Generated by immunoSEQ multiplex PCR, the TCRdb table keeps only in-frame clones and is missing some. V, J and clone size are taken as reported in that table, and D and trimming were inferred from the DNA itself. The data hold around 300,000 clones, with approximately 92% observed a single time. The V and J ends lost 4 bases and 3 bases respectively, with 10 bases between them. Germline CDR1 reads LNHDA; CDR2 reads SQIVND (reference sequence). The CDR3 sequence is 13 residues long.

The origin of this receptor is a woman in her late teens or twenties who had recovered from COVID-19. This chain joins TRBV19 and TRBJ2-7; possibly TRBD2 for D (6 bases). Sequencing was done on a sample of PBMCs or T cells enriched from blood (not recorded which). CDR3: CASSKGGNYEQYF. The CDR3 bases are TGTGCCAGTAGTAAGGGCGGGAACTACGAGCAGTACTTC.